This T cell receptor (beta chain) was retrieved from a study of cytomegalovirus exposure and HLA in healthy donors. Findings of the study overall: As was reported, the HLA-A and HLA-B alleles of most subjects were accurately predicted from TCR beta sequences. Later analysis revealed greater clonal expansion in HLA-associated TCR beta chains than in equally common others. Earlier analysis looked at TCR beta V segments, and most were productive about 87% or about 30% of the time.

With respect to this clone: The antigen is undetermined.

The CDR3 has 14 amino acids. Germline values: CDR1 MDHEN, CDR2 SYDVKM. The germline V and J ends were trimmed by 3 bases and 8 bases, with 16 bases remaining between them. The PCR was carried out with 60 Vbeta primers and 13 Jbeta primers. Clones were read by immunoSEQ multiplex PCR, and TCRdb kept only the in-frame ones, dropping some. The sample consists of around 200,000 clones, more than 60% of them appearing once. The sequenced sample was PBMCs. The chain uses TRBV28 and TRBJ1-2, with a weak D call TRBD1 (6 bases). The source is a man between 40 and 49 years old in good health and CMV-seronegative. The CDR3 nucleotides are TGTGCCAGCAGTTTGGGGGGGGCGCGGTACGGCTACACCTTC. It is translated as CASSLGGARYGYTF.